This is a list of T cell receptor beta chains from one sample in a study of molecular identifiers for immune sequencing clone quantification. MiXCR, run by TCRdb on the PCR reads, gives a single entry per CDR3 protein. The table includes about 40,000 distinct CDR3 sequences, about 18% detected once. Material: naive CD8+ T cells from blood, with Jurkat cell RNA spiked in. The origin of the receptors is a human donor in good health. Some libraries in this study had Jurkat cell RNA spiked in. Each CDR3 is given with its conserved first and last residue. The order of the fields is CDR3 DNA, CDR3 protein, J gene, V gene, D gene, clone size. A D gene is named only where the DNA matches it firmly. A clone size is listed for some rows: how often the clone was seen (once, few, many), or a class if it is expanded.

DNA: TGTGCCAGCAGCTCGGACGACAGGGTTCAATACGAGCAGTACTTC; CDR3: CASSSDDRVQYEQYF; J: TRBJ2-7; V: TRBV5-5; D: TRBD1; size: many
DNA: TGTGCCAGCACTGACAGGGAGGATCAGCCCCAGCATTTT; CDR3: CASTDREDQPQHF; J: TRBJ1-5; V: TRBV6-2/TRBV6-3; D: TRBD1; size: many
DNA: TGTGCCAGCAGTGTCCGGACAGCCTTCCTCTACGAGCAGTACTTC; CDR3: CASSVRTAFLYEQYF; J: TRBJ2-7; V: TRBV6-1; D: .; size: .
DNA: TGTGCCAGCAGCTTAGCGGCTAGCGGGTACTACGAGCAGTACTTC; CDR3: CASSLAASGYYEQYF; J: TRBJ2-7; V: TRBV7-2; D: TRBD2; size: many
DNA: TGTGCCAGCAGTGAGGGGACTCTTAGCACAGATACGCAGTATTTT; CDR3: CASSEGTLSTDTQYF; J: TRBJ2-3; V: TRBV25-1; D: .; size: many
DNA: TGTGCCAGCAGCCAATGGACAGGTCAGCCCCAGCATTTT; CDR3: CASSQWTGQPQHF; J: TRBJ1-5; V: TRBV14; D: TRBD1; size: many
DNA: TGTGCCAGCAGCTTAGATAACGGACAAGGGGTTCGAGCCCAGCATTTT; CDR3: CASSLDNGQGVRAQHF; J: TRBJ1-5; V: TRBV11-2; D: .; size: .
DNA: TGTGCCAGCAGCTCACGGGTCCTCCCACTCTACGAGCAGTACTTC; CDR3: CASSSRVLPLYEQYF; J: TRBJ2-7; V: TRBV11-2; D: .; size: .
DNA: TGTGCCAGCAGCAAAAGGACTAGCGGGAGGGATGATACGCAGTATTTT; CDR3: CASSKRTSGRDDTQYF; J: TRBJ2-3; V: TRBV21-1; D: .; size: many
DNA: TGTGCCAGCAGTTGGACAGCGTCAATGAACACTGAAGCTTTCTTT; CDR3: CASSWTASMNTEAFF; J: TRBJ1-1; V: TRBV28; D: .; size: .
DNA: TGTGCCAGCACAGGGATGACCTACGAGCAGTACTTC; CDR3: CASTGMTYEQYF; J: TRBJ2-7; V: TRBV28; D: .; size: many
DNA: TGTGCCAGCAGTCCCAGGGACCCAGTTAGCACAGATACGCAGTATTTT; CDR3: CASSPRDPVSTDTQYF; J: TRBJ2-3; V: TRBV28; D: .; size: few
DNA: TGTGCCGGCGGAACCGGGACTAGCGTATACAATGAGCAGTTCTTC; CDR3: CAGGTGTSVYNEQFF; J: TRBJ2-1; V: TRBV28; D: TRBD2; size: many
DNA: TGTGCCACCAGCAGAGATCTGGGACTTCCTTCTAATGAGCAGTTCTTC; CDR3: CATSRDLGLPSNEQFF; J: TRBJ2-1; V: TRBV15; D: .; size: .
DNA: TGTGCCAGCAGCTTTGACGCAGATACGCAGTATTTT; CDR3: CASSFDADTQYF; J: TRBJ2-3; V: TRBV7-9; D: .; size: many
DNA: TGTGCCAGCAGTCTTCCAATTAGCGGACTAGCGGGAGCATACGAGCAGTACTTC; CDR3: CASSLPISGLAGAYEQYF; J: TRBJ2-7; V: TRBV28; D: TRBD2; size: many
DNA: TGCGCCAGCAGCTTCGGCAGGGATCCCTACGAGCAGTACTTC; CDR3: CASSFGRDPYEQYF; J: TRBJ2-7; V: TRBV5-1; D: .; size: many
DNA: TGCGCCAGCAGCCAAGAACCTAGCGGGACCTACTCCTACAATGAGCAGTTCTTC; CDR3: CASSQEPSGTYSYNEQFF; J: TRBJ2-1; V: TRBV4-3; D: TRBD2; size: many
DNA: TGTGCCATCCAGGGTGGGGGCACTGAAGCTTTCTTT; CDR3: CAIQGGGTEAFF; J: TRBJ1-1; V: TRBV19; D: .; size: .
DNA: TGTGCCAGCAGTTTTTCGGTCACAGATACGCAGTATTTT; CDR3: CASSFSVTDTQYF; J: TRBJ2-3; V: TRBV27; D: .; size: .
DNA: TGTGCCAGCAGCTTTACTTCGGGTCATACCCAGTACTTC; CDR3: CASSFTSGHTQYF; J: TRBJ2-5; V: TRBV5-4; D: .; size: many
DNA: TGTGCCAGCAGCTTAGCCGGCGGGGGCCAAGAGACCCAGTACTTC; CDR3: CASSLAGGGQETQYF; J: TRBJ2-5; V: TRBV7-6; D: TRBD2; size: .
DNA: TGTGCCAGCAGCGTAGAAGGGGGATCCTACAATGAGCAGTTCTTC; CDR3: CASSVEGGSYNEQFF; J: TRBJ2-1; V: TRBV9; D: .; size: medium-sized
DNA: TGCGCCAGCAAACAGGCCTACGAGCAGTACTTC; CDR3: CASKQAYEQYF; J: TRBJ2-7; V: TRBV5-1; D: .; size: many
DNA: TGCAGCGTTGAATACGGGAGCGGCACCGGGGAGCTGTTTTTT; CDR3: CSVEYGSGTGELFF; J: TRBJ2-2; V: TRBV29-1; D: .; size: many
DNA: TGCGCCAGCAGCCAAGAGATTGCGGGCTGGACCCAGTACTTC; CDR3: CASSQEIAGWTQYF; J: TRBJ2-5; V: TRBV4-3; D: .; size: many
DNA: TGCAGCGTTGAGTTTAATAGCGGGAACTACAATGAGCAGTTCTTC; CDR3: CSVEFNSGNYNEQFF; J: TRBJ2-1; V: TRBV29-1; D: TRBD2; size: many
DNA: TGTGCCAGCAGGACTTTGACTAGCGGGAGTGTGGATACGCAGTATTTT; CDR3: CASRTLTSGSVDTQYF; J: TRBJ2-3; V: TRBV12-3/TRBV12-4; D: TRBD2; size: .
DNA: TGTGCCAGCAGCTTAGGGGGCTGGTCAGATACGCAGTATTTT; CDR3: CASSLGGWSDTQYF; J: TRBJ2-3; V: TRBV11-2; D: .; size: few
DNA: TGTGCCAGCAGTAATCGGGGCGAGCAGTACTTC; CDR3: CASSNRGEQYF; J: TRBJ2-7; V: TRBV27; D: .; size: many
DNA: TGTGCCAGCAGCTTAGCGGGGCAGGGAGGTGTCTACGAGCAGTACTTC; CDR3: CASSLAGQGGVYEQYF; J: TRBJ2-7; V: TRBV7-8; D: .; size: many
DNA: TGTGCCAGCAGCTTAGACGGACCGTGGGGCAGTCAGCCCCAGCATTTT; CDR3: CASSLDGPWGSQPQHF; J: TRBJ1-5; V: TRBV7-2; D: .; size: many
DNA: TGTGCCAGCAGCCCAACTAGGGTTTCGGAGCAGTACTTC; CDR3: CASSPTRVSEQYF; J: TRBJ2-7; V: TRBV9; D: .; size: .
DNA: TGCGCCAGCAGCCAAGCATGGTCTGGGGCCAACGTCCTGACTTTC; CDR3: CASSQAWSGANVLTF; J: TRBJ2-6; V: TRBV4-3; D: .; size: many
DNA: TGTGCCAGCAGCTTCTTTACGGGGCCTACCTACGAGCAGTACTTC; CDR3: CASSFFTGPTYEQYF; J: TRBJ2-7; V: TRBV7-8; D: .; size: few
DNA: TGTGCCAGCAGTCCCGGGGATGCCTACGAGCAGTACTTC; CDR3: CASSPGDAYEQYF; J: TRBJ2-7; V: TRBV28; D: .; size: few
DNA: TGCGCCAGCAGCCAAGATGGAAGACAGAAGGAAGCTTTCTTT; CDR3: CASSQDGRQKEAFF; J: TRBJ1-1; V: TRBV4-3; D: .; size: many
DNA: TGTGCCAGCAGTTCGTCAAGAAAGAAAGATACGCAGTATTTT; CDR3: CASSSSRKKDTQYF; J: TRBJ2-3; V: TRBV6-2/TRBV6-3; D: .; size: many
DNA: TGTGCCAGCAGTCTCCCGACTAGAGAAGCTTTCTTT; CDR3: CASSLPTREAFF; J: TRBJ1-1; V: TRBV28; D: .; size: few
DNA: TGTGCCACCAGTGATTTTACAGACATGAACACTGAAGCTTTCTTT; CDR3: CATSDFTDMNTEAFF; J: TRBJ1-1; V: TRBV24-1; D: .; size: many
DNA: TGTGCCAGCAGTTTGGGGGGGCCGGGCTATGGCTACACCTTC; CDR3: CASSLGGPGYGYTF; J: TRBJ1-2; V: TRBV12-3/TRBV12-4; D: .; size: many
DNA: TGCAGTGCTAGGGGCAGTTACTATGGCTACACCTTC; CDR3: CSARGSYYGYTF; J: TRBJ1-2; V: TRBV20-1; D: .; size: many
DNA: TGTGCCAGCACCCCCCTAGCGGGACCAAACAATGAGCAGTTCTTC; CDR3: CASTPLAGPNNEQFF; J: TRBJ2-1; V: TRBV12-3/TRBV12-4; D: TRBD2; size: many
DNA: TGCGCCAGCAGCCAAGGGAGGACAGGGTCCTACGAGCAGTACTTC; CDR3: CASSQGRTGSYEQYF; J: TRBJ2-7; V: TRBV4-1; D: TRBD1; size: many